This entry is about one T cell receptor beta chain. As yet, its antigen is unknown. Primed by a sample-barcoded 5' primer and a J-beta primer mix, a second PCR proceeded for roughly 6 to 12 cycles. Via MiXCR, TCRdb re-called the 5' RACE reads, giving one row per CDR3 protein. The table shows fewer than 1,200,000 distinct CDR3 sequences, with around 27% occurring only once. This entry is derived from a study of blood T cells in healthy people across ages. V lost 2 bases to trimming and J lost 4 bases, with 9 bases between them. The CDR3 has 14 amino acids. Germline V gene lookup returns CDR1 MNHNS and CDR2 SASEGT. Whole-study findings and limits: The recorded TCR beta diversity per million T cells decreased in a roughly linear manner with age. Diversity was estimated from one million T cells, and these estimates were considered underestimates.

These data also formed part of another study, on T cells of mothers and their children. From that paper: The study obtained over 9.5 million TCR beta CDR3 reads per mother and 2.5 million to 3 million per child.

The sample consisted of blood. The V gene is TRBV6-1, the J gene TRBJ1-3; D unresolved. This receptor was taken from a girl aged 2 to 10 in good health. CDR3 residues: CASSEYLGGNTIYF. The CDR3 DNA follows: TGTGCCAGCAGTGAATACCTAGGGGGAAACACCATATATTTT.